This T cell receptor (beta chain) was found in a study of OX40 agonist ivuxolimab in advanced cancers. At the level of the study: Hepatocellular carcinoma, melanoma, renal cell or head and neck cancer was diagnosed in the dose-escalation patients. Study observations and caveats: Compared with CD4+, CD8+ T cells on average had more expanded clones.

Generated by immunoSEQ multiplex PCR, the TCRdb table keeps only in-frame clones and is missing some. The sample yields 9,500 to 15,000 clones, 81% seen once. The trim removed 11 bases at V and 0 bases at J, leaving 7 bases unmatched. Germline V lookup: CDR1 LNHDA, CDR2 SQIVND (reference sequence). The CDR3 totals 14 residues. Concerning this clone: Antigen unknown.

V and J are TRBV19 and TRBJ2-1; 7 bases are a match to TRBD2. The receptor comes from an adult with an advanced solid tumor such as melanoma, head and neck, liver or kidney cancer. This specimen was CD4+ or CD8+ T cells sorted from blood, taken in a trial of the OX40 agonist ivuxolimab. CDR3 sequence: CASGEGSSYNEQFF. DNA of the CDR3: TGTGCCTCTGGGGAGGGGAGCTCCTACAATGAGCAGTTCTTC. Filled out from reference TRBV19 and TRBJ2-1, the complete variable domain reads DGGITQSPKYLFRKEGQNVTLSCEQNLNHDAMYWYRQDPGQGLRLIYYSQIVNDFQKGDIAEGYSVSREKKESFPLTVTSAQKNPTAFYLCASGEGSSYNEQFFGPGTRLTVL.